These 8 T cell receptor beta chains originate from one sample sequenced in a study of T-cell reconstitution after alpha-beta-depleted transplantation in children. Using unique molecular identifiers, the investigators prepared the TCRbeta library. TCRdb passed the PCR reads through MiXCR, listing each CDR3 protein once. This repertoire shows 450,000 to 600,000 distinct CDR3 sequences, approximately 16% found once; its top ten account for less than 4%. The material was PBMCs from the stem cell graft donor, obtained from the stem cell graft. The receptors were sampled from a human donor who donated a stem cell graft to a child with acute lymphoblastic leukemia.

This clonotype was seen a few times. CDR3 DNA: TGCAGTGCTAGAGCTTTACAGAACAATGAGCAGTTCTTC. This encodes CSARALQNNEQFF. The chain is built from TRBV20-1 and TRBJ2-1; D is undetermined. This CDR3 region has 13 residues. With 1 base removed from V and 5 bases from J, the gap between germline ends came to 9 bases. From germline, CDR1 is DFQATT and CDR2 SNEGSKA (reference sequence).

J is TRBJ2-7 and V is TRBV20-1; 12 positions agree with TRBD2. Losses at the gene ends were 3 bases for V and 1 base for J; bases not matched to a gene: 4. The CDR3 sequence is 15 residues long. Per the germline V gene, CDR1 is DFQATT and CDR2 is SNEGSKA (reference sequence). The CDR3 DNA follows: TGCAGTGCTAGTAAGACTAGCGGGGGATCCTACGAGCAGTACTTC. Translation: CSASKTSGGSYEQYF.

The chain combines TRBV10-3 with TRBJ1-5; D uncertain. The CDR3 spans 19 residues. Trimming cost V 0 bases and J 7 bases, with 25 bases left between them. Germline V gives CDR1 ENHRY, CDR2 SYGVKD. The CDR3 spells CAISESIGPHPGLIQPQHF. The CDR3 DNA is TGTGCCATCAGTGAGTCGATTGGGCCTCATCCCGGTCTTATCCAGCCCCAGCATTTT.

The chain uses TRBV18 and TRBJ1-4; 9 nucleotides agree with TRBD1. The length of the CDR3 is 14 residues. V was clipped by 5 bases and J by 7 bases; unmatched bases: 5. The germline V gene encodes CDR1 KGHSH and CDR2 LQKENI. The CDR3 DNA is TGTGCCAGCTCATCGACAGGGGGGGGTGAAAAACTGTTTTTT. The encoded protein is CASSSTGGGEKLFF.

In this sample, this clonotype turned up a few times. The CDR3 bases are TGCGCCAGCAGCCAAGAACCGCGAGGGACCCAGTACTTC. Translated: CASSQEPRGTQYF. This chain connects TRBV4-1 to TRBJ2-5; D ambiguous. The CDR3 has 13 amino acids. Germline V gene data show CDR1 as MGHRA and CDR2 as YSYEKL. Trimming took 0 bases from V and 7 from J, leaving 9 bases between them.

This clonotype appeared many times. The V gene is TRBV5-1, the J gene TRBJ2-7; no firm D call. Germline loops: CDR1 SGHRS, CDR2 YFSETQ. This CDR3 is built from 12 residues. Trimming removed 2 bases from V and 0 bases from J, with 3 bases in between. CDR3 in amino acids: CASSLNSYEQYF. CDR3 nucleotide sequence: TGCGCCAGCAGCTTAAACTCCTACGAGCAGTACTTC.

This sequence joins TRBV11-3 and TRBJ2-1; D unresolved. CDR1 is SGHNT, CDR2 YENEEA, per germline. V lost 4 bases and J lost 6, with 16 bases in between. There are 15 residues in the CDR3. CDR3 nucleotides: TGTGCCAGCAGCTCTGGCCGCGGCCGAACCAATGAGCAGTTCTTC. This sequence encodes CASSSGRGRTNEQFF.

In its sample, this clonotype was seen a few times. The V call is TRBV2, the J call TRBJ2-1; the match to TRBD2 covers 7 bases. The CDR3 contains 16 residues. Germline CDR1 and CDR2: SNHLY and FYNNEI. Losses at the gene ends were 6 bases for V and 6 bases for J; bases not matched to a gene: 14. The CDR3 reads CASSVQFGTILNEQFF. The CDR3 nucleotides are TGTGCCAGCAGCGTGCAGTTCGGGACTATCCTCAATGAGCAGTTCTTC.